These T cell receptor beta chains were read from a single sample in a study of breast tumors, draining lymph nodes, adjacent tissues. TCRdb reanalysed the multiplex PCR reads using MiXCR and keeps one entry per CDR3 protein. Of 150,000 to 200,000 distinct CDR3 sequences in the sample, approximately 33% are singletons; the top ten hold approximately 4.2%. Sequenced material: axillary lymph node tissue. These receptors were collected from a female donor with breast cancer. Some clones in this sample may be carry-over from other donors' samples. Each CDR3 is given with its conserved first and last residue. The D gene is left open where the match is weak. Not every row has a clone size; where given, it reads once, few, many or a size class.

many	TRBJ1-4	TRBV11-3	.	CASSPRPRTENEKLFF	TGTGCCAGCAGCCCTAGGCCCCGGACAGAGAATGAAAAACTGTTTTTT
many	TRBJ2-2	TRBV18	.	CASSPTSNTGELFF	TGTGCCAGCTCACCAACATCCAACACCGGGGAGCTGTTTTTT
many	TRBJ2-1	TRBV12-3/TRBV12-4	.	CASSLLGTSTRFF	TGTGCCAGCAGTTTATTGGGGACGTCGACCCGGTTCTTC
.	TRBJ2-7	TRBV5-5	TRBD1	CASSLDRGRYEQYF	TGTGCCAGCAGCTTGGACAGGGGGCGATACGAGCAGTACTTC
many	TRBJ2-7	TRBV2	TRBD1	CASSDGQGLQQYF	TGTGCCAGCAGTGATGGACAGGGACTCCAGCAGTACTTC
.	TRBJ2-7	TRBV10-1	.	CASSDLSVAAPSYEQYF	TGCGCCAGCAGTGACCTATCTGTAGCGGCCCCCTCCTACGAGCAGTACTTC
many	TRBJ2-1	TRBV7-9	TRBD2	CASSTSLGSGSSYNEQFF	TGTGCCAGCAGCACCAGCTTAGGAAGCGGGAGCTCCTACAATGAGCAGTTCTTC
many	TRBJ2-7	TRBV11-2	.	CASSFLDEQYF	TGTGCCAGCAGCTTTCTCGACGAGCAGTACTTC
.	TRBJ1-3	TRBV7-9	TRBD1	CASSQTPGTGGFGNTIYF	TGCGCCAGCAGCCAAACCCCCGGGACAGGGGGCTTTGGAAACACCATATATTTT
few	TRBJ2-1	TRBV7-2	.	CASSLAPGRGSDEQFF	TGTGCCAGCAGCTTAGCCCCGGGTCGGGGATCGGATGAGCAGTTCTTC
many	TRBJ2-5	TRBV9	TRBD2	CASRSSGEETQYF	TGTGCCAGCAGATCTAGCGGAGAAGAGACCCAGTACTTC
.	TRBJ1-2	TRBV29-1	.	CSVGSTIQGYAF	TGCAGCGTTGGGTCCACGATTCAAGGCTATGCCTTC
many	TRBJ1-4	TRBV13	.	CASTVGNRDEKLFF	TGTGCCAGCACCGTGGGAAACCGGGATGAAAAACTGTTTTTT
.	TRBJ2-2	TRBV12-3/TRBV12-4	TRBD1	CASSFDRGCGTGELFF	TGTGCCAGCAGTTTTGACAGGGGGTGCGGCACCGGGGAGCTGTTTTTT
many	TRBJ1-6	TRBV7-3	.	CASSLQGSNSPLHF	TGTGCCAGCAGCTTACAGGGAAGTAATTCACCCCTCCACTTT
.	TRBJ2-1	TRBV10-3	TRBD1	CAISRDRGVNEQFF	TGTGCCATCAGCCGGGACAGGGGAGTCAATGAGCAGTTCTTC
once	TRBJ2-6	TRBV19	.	CASMKQRGSSGANVLTF	TGTGCCAGTATGAAGCAGAGGGGAAGCTCTGGGGCCAACGTCCTGACTTTC
many	TRBJ2-1	TRBV9	TRBD2	CASSALRAGGLNEQFF	TGTGCCAGCAGCGCCCTAAGAGCGGGGGGGCTCAATGAGCAGTTCTTC
.	TRBJ2-1	TRBV7-6	.	CASSLAGGSLGYNEQFF	TGTGCCAGCAGCTTAGCGGGGGGCAGTTTAGGATACAATGAGCAGTTCTTC
.	TRBJ2-1	TRBV18	.	CASSPDVGRLNEQFF	TGTGCCAGCTCACCGGACGTCGGCAGGCTCAATGAGCAGTTCTTC
.	TRBJ2-7	TRBV7-9	TRBD2	CASSPRTSGSHYELCF	TGTGCCAGCAGCCCTCGGACTAGCGGGTCACACTACGAGCTGTGCTTC
many	TRBJ1-5	TRBV20-1	TRBD1	CSARTGVNQPQHF	TGCAGTGCTCGGACAGGGGTAAATCAGCCCCAGCATTTT
.	TRBJ2-5	TRBV19	.	CASRGRGRGEETQHF	TGTGCCAGTAGGGGAAGGGGGAGAGGGGAAGAGACCCAGCACTTC
many	TRBJ1-4	TRBV2	.	CASRKEARGEKLFF	TGTGCCAGCCGGAAGGAGGCACGGGGTGAAAAACTGTTTTTT
many	TRBJ2-1	TRBV12-3/TRBV12-4	TRBD2	CASEPLAGENEQFF	TGTGCCAGCGAGCCGCTAGCGGGAGAAAATGAGCAGTTCTTC
.	TRBJ2-5	TRBV5-5	.	CASTGEEPPGETQYF	TGTGCCAGCACCGGAGAGGAACCACCGGGGGAGACCCAGTACTTC
few	TRBJ2-7	TRBV6-2/TRBV6-3	.	CASSYSARSPGYEQYF	TGTGCCAGCAGTTACTCTGCGAGGAGCCCTGGATACGAGCAGTACTTC
many	TRBJ1-4	TRBV11-2	.	CASSLIRTGKGKLFF	TGTGCCAGCAGTCTCATCCGGACGGGTAAAGGAAAACTGTTTTTT
many	TRBJ2-3	TRBV7-6	.	CASSLQMVTDTQYF	TGTGCCAGCAGCTTACAGATGGTCACAGATACGCAGTATTTT
.	TRBJ1-2	TRBV12-3/TRBV12-4	.	CASSDAGRFNYGYTF	TGTGCCAGCAGTGACGCTGGGCGGTTCAACTATGGCTACACCTTC